The 5 T cell receptor beta chains in this list originate from one sample, sequenced in a study of chemoradiotherapy in HPV16-positive cancers. Clones were sequenced by immunoSEQ multiplex PCR, and TCRdb holds only the in-frame ones, with some missing. The data hold tens of thousands of clones, with around 90% observed a single time. This specimen consisted of blood, obtained from a patient who underwent chemoradiotherapy. Receptors originate from a human donor with HPV-associated anogenital cancer.

The rearrangement links TRBV9 to TRBJ2-2, with TRBD1 matching 7 bases. Trimming at V came to 2 bases and at J to 2 bases, leaving 15 bases not matched to a gene. The germline V gene encodes CDR1 SGDLS and CDR2 YYNGEE. The CDR3 is 19 residues long. The CDR3 nucleotides read TGTGCCAGCAGCGTTACATGGTCCCCGACAGGGCTTAACACCGGGGAGCTGTTTTTT. This sequence encodes CASSVTWSPTGLNTGELFF.

The chain links TRBV4-1 to TRBJ1-3; TRBD1 matches at 7 bases. In germline, CDR1 is MGHRA, CDR2 YSYEKL. The CDR3 is made up of 15 amino acids. V was clipped by 6 bases and J by 1 base; unmatched bases: 6. The CDR3 sequence: CASSRDSYSGNTIYF. The CDR3 DNA reads as TGCGCCAGCAGTCGGGACAGTTATTCTGGAAACACCATATATTTT.

The chain is built from TRBV7-2 and TRBJ2-5; no firm D call. The J call may be mistaken, given a closer DNA end match to TRBJ2-7. Germline V gene sequence: CDR1 SGHTA, CDR2 FQGNSA. This CDR3 comprises 13 residues. The CDR3 DNA follows: TGTGCCAGCAGCTTAGCGGCGCCCTCCGAGCAGTACTTC. It is translated as CASSLAAPSEQYF.

J is TRBJ1-6 and V is TRBV4-3, with D unclear. V lost 0 bases to trimming and J lost 6 bases, with 12 bases between them. Germline V gene data show CDR1 as LGHNA and CDR2 as YSLEER. There are 16 residues in the CDR3. DNA for the CDR3: TGCGCCAGCAGCCAAGACAGGATGATGGGTAATTCACCCCTCCACTTT. This translates into CASSQDRMMGNSPLHF.

The chain carries TRBV7-2 and TRBJ1-1; D perhaps matches TRBD1 (5 bases). V was clipped by 1 base and J by 6 bases, with 12 bases between them. This CDR3 is 14 amino acids long. Germline loops: CDR1 SGHTA, CDR2 FQGNSA. The CDR3 loop is CASSLVQGVSEAFF. The CDR3 region has the DNA TGTGCCAGCAGCTTAGTCCAGGGAGTATCTGAAGCTTTCTTT. Combining the CDR3 with reference TRBV7-2 and TRBJ1-1 gives the whole variable domain GAGVSQSPSNKVTEKGKDVELRCDPISGHTALYWYRQSLGQGLEFLIYFQGNSAPDKSGLPSDRFSAERTGGSVSTLTIQRTQQEDSAVYLCASSLVQGVSEAFFGQGTRLTVV.